This section outlines one TCR beta chain sequence together with its context. This sample stems from a study of chemoradiotherapy in HPV16-positive cancers. Generated by immunoSEQ multiplex PCR, the TCRdb table keeps only in-frame clones and is missing some. The profile shows 8,100 or so clones, about 74% of them singletons. Germline lookup yields CDR1 SEHNR and CDR2 FQNEAQ (reference sequence). V was trimmed by 5 bases and J by 0 bases, leaving 18 bases between them. The CDR3 runs to 17 residues. The receptor was derived from a human donor with HPV-associated anogenital cancer. The J gene is TRBJ2-3, the V gene TRBV7-9; tentatively, D is TRBD1 (5 bases). This specimen was tumor tissue, taken from a patient who underwent chemoradiotherapy. CDR3 in DNA: TGTGCCAGCAGCACGCGATTGGACAAACGTAGCACAGATACGCAGTATTTT. Residues: CASSTRLDKRSTDTQYF.